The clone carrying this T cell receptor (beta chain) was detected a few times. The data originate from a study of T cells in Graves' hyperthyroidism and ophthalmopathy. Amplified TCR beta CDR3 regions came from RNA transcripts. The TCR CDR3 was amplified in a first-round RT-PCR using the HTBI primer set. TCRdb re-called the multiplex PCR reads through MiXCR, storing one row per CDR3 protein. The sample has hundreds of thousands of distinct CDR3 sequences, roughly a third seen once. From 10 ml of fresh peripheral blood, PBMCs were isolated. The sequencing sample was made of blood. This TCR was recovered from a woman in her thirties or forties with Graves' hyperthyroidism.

This CDR3 is CASSSTGEGYGYTF. The CDR3 bases are TGTGCCAGCAGCTCTACAGGGGAGGGCTATGGCTACACCTTC. The chain couples TRBV5-6 to TRBJ1-2, with TRBD1 matching 7 bases. After removal of 3 bases from V and 4 bases from J, the junction contained 6 bases not matched to a gene. Germline CDR1 is SGHDT and CDR2 is YYEEEE. The CDR3 is made up of 14 amino acids. The entire variable domain, with the rest obtained from reference TRBV5-6 and TRBJ1-2, is as follows: DAGVTQSPTHLIKTRGQQVTLRCSPKSGHDTVSWYQQALGQGPQFIFQYYEEEERQRGNFPDRFSGHQFPNYSSELNVNALLLGDSALYLCASSSTGEGYGYTFGSGTRLTVV.